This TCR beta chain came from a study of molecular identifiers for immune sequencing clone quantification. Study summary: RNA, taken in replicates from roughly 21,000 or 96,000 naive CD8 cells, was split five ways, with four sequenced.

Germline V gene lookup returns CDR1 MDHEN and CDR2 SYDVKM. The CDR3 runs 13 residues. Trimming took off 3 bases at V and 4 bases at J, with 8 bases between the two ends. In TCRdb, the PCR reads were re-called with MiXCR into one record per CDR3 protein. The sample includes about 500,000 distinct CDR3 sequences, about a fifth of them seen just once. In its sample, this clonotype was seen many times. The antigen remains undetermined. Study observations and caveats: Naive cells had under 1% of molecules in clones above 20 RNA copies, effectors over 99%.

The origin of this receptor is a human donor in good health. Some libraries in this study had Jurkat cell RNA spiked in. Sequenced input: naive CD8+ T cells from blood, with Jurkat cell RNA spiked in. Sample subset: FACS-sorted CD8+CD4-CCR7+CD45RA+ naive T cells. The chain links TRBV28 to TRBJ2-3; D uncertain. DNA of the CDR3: TGTGCCAGCAGTTTTAGTGTGGCAGATACGCAGTATTTT. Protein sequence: CASSFSVADTQYF.